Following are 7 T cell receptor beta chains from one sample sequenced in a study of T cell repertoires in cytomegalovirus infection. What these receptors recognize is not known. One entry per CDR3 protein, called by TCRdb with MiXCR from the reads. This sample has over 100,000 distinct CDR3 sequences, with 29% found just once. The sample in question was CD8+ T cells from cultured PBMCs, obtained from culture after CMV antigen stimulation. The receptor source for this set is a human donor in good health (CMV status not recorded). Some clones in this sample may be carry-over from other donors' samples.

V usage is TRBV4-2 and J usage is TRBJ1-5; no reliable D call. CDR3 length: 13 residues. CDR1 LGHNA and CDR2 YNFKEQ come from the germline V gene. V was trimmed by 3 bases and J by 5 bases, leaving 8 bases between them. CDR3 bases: TGTGCCAGCAGCCAGGTTTGGGATCAGCCCCAGCATTTT. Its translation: CASSQVWDQPQHF.

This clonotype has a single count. The CDR3 DNA reads TGTGCCACCTCGACAAACACAGATACGCAGTATTTT. Translated, it gives CATSTNTDTQYF. J is TRBJ2-3 and V is TRBV2, with unresolved D. This CDR3 has 12 amino acids. In germline, CDR1 is SNHLY, CDR2 FYNNEI. V dropped 10 bases and J dropped 2 bases, with 10 bases sitting between them.

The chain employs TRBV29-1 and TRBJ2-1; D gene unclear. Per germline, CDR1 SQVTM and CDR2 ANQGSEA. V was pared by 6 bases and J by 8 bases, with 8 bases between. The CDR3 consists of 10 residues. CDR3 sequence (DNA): TGCAGCGTGGCAAAGGATGAGCAGTTCTTC. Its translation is CSVAKDEQFF.

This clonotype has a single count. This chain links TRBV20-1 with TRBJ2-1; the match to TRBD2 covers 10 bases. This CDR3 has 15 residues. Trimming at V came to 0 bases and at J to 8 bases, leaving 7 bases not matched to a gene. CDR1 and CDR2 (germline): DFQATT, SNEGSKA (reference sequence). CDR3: CSARDQVAGGHEQFF. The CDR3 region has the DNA TGCAGTGCTAGAGATCAGGTAGCGGGGGGACATGAGCAGTTCTTC.

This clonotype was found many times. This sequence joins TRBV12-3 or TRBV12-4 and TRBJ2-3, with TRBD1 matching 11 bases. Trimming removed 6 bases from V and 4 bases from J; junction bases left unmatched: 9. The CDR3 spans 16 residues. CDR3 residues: CASRSEGQGVSDTQYF. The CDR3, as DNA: TGTGCCAGCAGGTCGGAGGGACAGGGGGTTTCAGATACGCAGTATTTT.

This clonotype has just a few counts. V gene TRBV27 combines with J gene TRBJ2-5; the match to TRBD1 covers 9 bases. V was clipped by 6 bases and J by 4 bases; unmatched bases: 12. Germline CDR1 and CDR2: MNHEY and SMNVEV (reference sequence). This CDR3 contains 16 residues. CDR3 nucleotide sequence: TGTGCCAGCAGCCTCCTTCTGGGACAGGGATTAGAGACCCAGTACTTC. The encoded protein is CASSLLLGQGLETQYF.

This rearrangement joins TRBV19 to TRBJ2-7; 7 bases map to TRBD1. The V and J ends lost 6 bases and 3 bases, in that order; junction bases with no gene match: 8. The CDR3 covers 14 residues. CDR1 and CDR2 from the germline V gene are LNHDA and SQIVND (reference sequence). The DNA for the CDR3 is TGTGCCAGTAGCCGTGAGGGGACAGTCTACGAGCAGTACTTC. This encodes CASSREGTVYEQYF.